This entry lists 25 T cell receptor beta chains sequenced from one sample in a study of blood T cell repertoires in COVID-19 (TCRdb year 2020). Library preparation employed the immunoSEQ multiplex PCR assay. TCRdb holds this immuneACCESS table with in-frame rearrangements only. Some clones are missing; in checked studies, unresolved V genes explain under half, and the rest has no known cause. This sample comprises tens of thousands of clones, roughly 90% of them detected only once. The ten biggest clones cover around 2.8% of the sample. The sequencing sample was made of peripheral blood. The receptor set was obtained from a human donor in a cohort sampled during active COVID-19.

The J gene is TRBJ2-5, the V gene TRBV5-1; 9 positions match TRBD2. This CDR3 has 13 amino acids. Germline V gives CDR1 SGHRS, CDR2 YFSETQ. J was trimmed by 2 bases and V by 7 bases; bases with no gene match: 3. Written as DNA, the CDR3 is TGCGCCAGCTGCACTAGCGGGCAAGAGACCCAGTACTTC. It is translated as CASCTSGQETQYF.

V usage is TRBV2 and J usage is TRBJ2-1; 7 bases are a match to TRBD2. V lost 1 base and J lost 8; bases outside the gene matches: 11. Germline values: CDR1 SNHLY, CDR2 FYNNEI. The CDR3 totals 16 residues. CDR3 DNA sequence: TGTGCCAGCAGTGAAGGGACGGGAGGACCCCAGGATGAGCAGTTCTTC. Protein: CASSEGTGGPQDEQFF.

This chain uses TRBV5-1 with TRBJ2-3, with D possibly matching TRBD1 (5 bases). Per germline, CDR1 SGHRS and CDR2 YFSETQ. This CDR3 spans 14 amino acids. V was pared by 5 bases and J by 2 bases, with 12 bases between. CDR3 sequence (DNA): TGCGCCAGCAGAACAGGCCACGACACAGATACGCAGTATTTT. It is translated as CASRTGHDTDTQYF.

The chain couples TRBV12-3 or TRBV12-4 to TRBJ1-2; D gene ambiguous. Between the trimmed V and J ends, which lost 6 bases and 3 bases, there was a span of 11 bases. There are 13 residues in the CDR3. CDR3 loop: CASSNYGDYGYTF. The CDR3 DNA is TGTGCCAGCAGCAACTACGGGGACTATGGCTACACCTTC.

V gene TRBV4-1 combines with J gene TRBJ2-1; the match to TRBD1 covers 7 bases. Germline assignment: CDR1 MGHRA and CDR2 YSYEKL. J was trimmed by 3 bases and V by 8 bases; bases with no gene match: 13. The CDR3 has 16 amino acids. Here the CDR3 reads CASHTITGANYNEQFF. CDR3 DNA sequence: TGCGCCAGCCACACTATCACAGGGGCCAACTACAATGAGCAGTTCTTC.

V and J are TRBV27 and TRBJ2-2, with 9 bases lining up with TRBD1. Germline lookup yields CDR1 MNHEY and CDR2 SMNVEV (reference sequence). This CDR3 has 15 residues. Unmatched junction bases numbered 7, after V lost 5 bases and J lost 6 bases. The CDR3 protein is CASSTGGSRSGELFF. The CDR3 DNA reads TGTGCCAGCAGTACAGGGGGCTCTAGGTCCGGGGAGCTGTTTTTT.

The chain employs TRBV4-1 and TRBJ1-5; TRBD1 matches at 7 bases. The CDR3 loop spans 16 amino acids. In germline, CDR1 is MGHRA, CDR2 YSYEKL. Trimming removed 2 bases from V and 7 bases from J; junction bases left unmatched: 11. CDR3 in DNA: TGCGCCAGCAGCCAACGTGGACAGGTGTCGGGGCAGCCCCAGCATTTT. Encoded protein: CASSQRGQVSGQPQHF.

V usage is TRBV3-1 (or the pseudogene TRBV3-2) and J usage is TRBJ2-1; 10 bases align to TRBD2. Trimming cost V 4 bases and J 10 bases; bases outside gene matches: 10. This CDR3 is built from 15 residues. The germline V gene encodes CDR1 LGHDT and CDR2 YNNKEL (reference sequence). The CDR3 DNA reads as TGTGCCAGCAGCCGAGAGCGGGAGGGGGCTTCGGAGCAGTTCTTC. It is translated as CASSREREGASEQFF.

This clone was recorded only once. The CDR3 sequence: CASSSGQGRSGYTF. In nucleotides, the CDR3 is TGTGCCAGCAGTTCCGGACAGGGAAGGAGTGGCTACACCTTC. The V call is TRBV2, the J call TRBJ1-2; 8 bases line up with TRBD1. The CDR3 contains 14 residues. Germline V gene lookup returns CDR1 SNHLY and CDR2 FYNNEI. V dropped 5 bases and J dropped 7; count of bases not matched to a gene: 9.

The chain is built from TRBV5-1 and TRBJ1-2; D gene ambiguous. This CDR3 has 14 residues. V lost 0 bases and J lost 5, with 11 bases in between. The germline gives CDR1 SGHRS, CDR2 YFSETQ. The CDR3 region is CASSLEDRSYGYTF. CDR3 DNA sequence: TGCGCCAGCAGCTTGGAGGATCGGAGTTATGGCTACACCTTC.

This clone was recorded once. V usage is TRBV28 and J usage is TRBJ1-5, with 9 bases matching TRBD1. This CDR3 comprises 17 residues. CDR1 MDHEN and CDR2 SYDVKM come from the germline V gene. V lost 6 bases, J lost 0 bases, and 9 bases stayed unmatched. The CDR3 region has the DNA TGTGCCAGCAGCTCTACCGGGACAGGGTATAGCAATCAGCCCCAGCATTTT. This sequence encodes CASSSTGTGYSNQPQHF.

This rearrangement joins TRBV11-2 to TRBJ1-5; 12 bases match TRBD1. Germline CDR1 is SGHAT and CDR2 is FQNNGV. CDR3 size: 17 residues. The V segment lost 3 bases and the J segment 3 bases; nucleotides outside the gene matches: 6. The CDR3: CASSFSGTGGANQPQHF. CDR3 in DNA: TGTGCCAGCAGCTTCAGCGGGACAGGGGGCGCCAATCAGCCCCAGCATTTT. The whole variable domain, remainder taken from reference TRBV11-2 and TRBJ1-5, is EAGVAQSPRYKIIEKRQSVAFWCNPISGHATLYWYQQILGQGPKLLIQFQNNGVVDDSQLPKDRFSAERLKGVDSTLKIQPAKLEDSAVYLCASSFSGTGGANQPQHFGDGTRLSIL.

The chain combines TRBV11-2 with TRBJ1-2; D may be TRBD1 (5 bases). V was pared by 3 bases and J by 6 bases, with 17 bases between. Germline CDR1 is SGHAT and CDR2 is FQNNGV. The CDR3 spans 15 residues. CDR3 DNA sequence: TGTGCCAGCAGCTTGGGTTACGACAGTGTTGATGGCTACACCTTC. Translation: CASSLGYDSVDGYTF. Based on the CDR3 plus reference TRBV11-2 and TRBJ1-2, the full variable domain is EAGVAQSPRYKIIEKRQSVAFWCNPISGHATLYWYQQILGQGPKLLIQFQNNGVVDDSQLPKDRFSAERLKGVDSTLKIQPAKLEDSAVYLCASSLGYDSVDGYTFGSGTRLTVV.

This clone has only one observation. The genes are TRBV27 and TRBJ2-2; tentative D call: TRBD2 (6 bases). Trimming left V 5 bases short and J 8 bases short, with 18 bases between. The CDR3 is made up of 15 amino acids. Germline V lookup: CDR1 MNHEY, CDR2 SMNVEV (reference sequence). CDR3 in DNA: TGTGCCAGCAGTGGAGGGAAGGAGGGGTGGGGGGAGCTGTTTTTT. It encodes CASSGGKEGWGELFF.

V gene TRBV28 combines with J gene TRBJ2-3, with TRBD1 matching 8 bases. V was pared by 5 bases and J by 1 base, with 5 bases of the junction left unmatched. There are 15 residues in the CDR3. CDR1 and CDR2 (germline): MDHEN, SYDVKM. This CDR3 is CASSPGQVRTDTQYF. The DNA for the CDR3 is TGTGCCAGCAGTCCGGGACAGGTTCGCACAGATACGCAGTATTTT.

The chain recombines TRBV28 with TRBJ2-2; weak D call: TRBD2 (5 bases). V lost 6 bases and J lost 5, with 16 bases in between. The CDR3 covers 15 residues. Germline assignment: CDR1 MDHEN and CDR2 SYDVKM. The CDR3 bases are TGTGCCAGCAGGAAAGAGGACTCCCAAACCGGGGAGCTGTTTTTT. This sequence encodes CASRKEDSQTGELFF.

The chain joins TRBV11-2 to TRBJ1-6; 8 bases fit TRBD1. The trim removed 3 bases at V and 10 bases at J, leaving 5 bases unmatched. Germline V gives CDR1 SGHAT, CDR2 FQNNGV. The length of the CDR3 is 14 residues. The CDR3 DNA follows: TGTGCCAGCAGCTTGACAGGGGAGGACTCACCCCTCCACTTT. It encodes CASSLTGEDSPLHF.

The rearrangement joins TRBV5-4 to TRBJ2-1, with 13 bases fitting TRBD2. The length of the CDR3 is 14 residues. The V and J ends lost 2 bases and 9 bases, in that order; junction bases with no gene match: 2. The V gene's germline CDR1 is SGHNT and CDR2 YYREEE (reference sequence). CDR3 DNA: TGTGCCAGCAGCTTTGGGACTAGCGGGGCTGAGCAGTTCTTC. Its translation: CASSFGTSGAEQFF.

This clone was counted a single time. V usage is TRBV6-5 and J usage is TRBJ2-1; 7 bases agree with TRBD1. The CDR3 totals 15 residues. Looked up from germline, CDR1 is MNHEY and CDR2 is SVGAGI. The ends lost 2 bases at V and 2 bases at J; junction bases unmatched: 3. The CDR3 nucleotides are TGTGCCAGCAGTTACAGAGGACAGGCCTACAATGAGCAGTTCTTC. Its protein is CASSYRGQAYNEQFF.

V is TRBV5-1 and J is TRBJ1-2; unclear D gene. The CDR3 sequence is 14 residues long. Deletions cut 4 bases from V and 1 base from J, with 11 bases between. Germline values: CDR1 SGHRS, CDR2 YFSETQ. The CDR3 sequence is CASSASTDNYGYTF. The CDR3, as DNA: TGCGCCAGCAGCGCCTCGACTGATAACTATGGCTACACCTTC.

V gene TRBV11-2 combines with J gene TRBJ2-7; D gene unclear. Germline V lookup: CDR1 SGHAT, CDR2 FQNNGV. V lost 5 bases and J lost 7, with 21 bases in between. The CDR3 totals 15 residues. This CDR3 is CASSAYSTDRWEQYF. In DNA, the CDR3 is TGTGCCAGCAGCGCATATTCTACAGATCGATGGGAGCAGTACTTC.

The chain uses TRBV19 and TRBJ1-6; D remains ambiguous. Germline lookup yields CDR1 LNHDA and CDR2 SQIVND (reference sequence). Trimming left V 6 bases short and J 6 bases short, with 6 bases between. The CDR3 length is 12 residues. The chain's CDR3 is CASRVGNSPLHF. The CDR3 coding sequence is TGTGCCAGTAGAGTCGGTAATTCACCCCTCCACTTT.

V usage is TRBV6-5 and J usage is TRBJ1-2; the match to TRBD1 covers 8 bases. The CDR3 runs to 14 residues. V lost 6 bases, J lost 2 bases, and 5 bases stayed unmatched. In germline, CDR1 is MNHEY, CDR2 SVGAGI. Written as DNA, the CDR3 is TGTGCCAGCAGAGGGGGACAGGCCAACTATGGCTACACCTTC. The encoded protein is CASRGGQANYGYTF.

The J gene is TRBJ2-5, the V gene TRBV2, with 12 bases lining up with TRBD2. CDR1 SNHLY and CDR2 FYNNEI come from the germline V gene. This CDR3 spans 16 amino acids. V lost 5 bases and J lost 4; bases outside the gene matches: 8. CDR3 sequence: CASSTSGGPGLETQYF. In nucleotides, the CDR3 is TGTGCCAGCAGTACTAGCGGGGGGCCCGGGTTAGAGACCCAGTACTTC.

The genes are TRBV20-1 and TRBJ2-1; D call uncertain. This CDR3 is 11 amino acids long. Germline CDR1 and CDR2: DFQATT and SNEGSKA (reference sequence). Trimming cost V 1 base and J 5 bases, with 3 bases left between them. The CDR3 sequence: CSARVNNEQFF. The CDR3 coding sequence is TGCAGTGCTAGAGTCAACAATGAGCAGTTCTTC.